This record covers a single T cell receptor beta chain. Its antigen is unknown. TCR alpha and TCR beta cDNA libraries with sample barcodes and UMIs came from 5'RACE using constant-segment primers. Via MiXCR, TCRdb re-called the 5' RACE reads, giving one row per CDR3 protein. Of hundreds of thousands of distinct CDR3 sequences listed, around 25% are singletons. This sample is part of a study of T-cell memory formation after mild COVID-19. Regarding the study as a whole: Mainly CM and EM harbored the contracting CD4+ clones; mainly EMRA harbored the CD8+ ones. Second-wave clones that peaked on day 37 lacked confirmed SARS-CoV-2 specificity.

The CDR3 consists of 16 residues. The ends were cut back, 4 bases at V and 1 base at J, with 17 bases in the middle. The germline gives CDR1 DFQATT, CDR2 SNEGSKA (reference sequence). The chain joins TRBV20-1 to TRBJ1-5, with D hard to call. This sequence originates from an adult woman who had mild COVID-19 (a few samples of this study predate the infection). Cell type and time point are not known. The sequencing sample was made of PBMCs or a T cell subset sorted from them (not recorded which). DNA of the CDR3: TGCAGTGCTACCCGAGACGGCCCTAGGAGCAATCAGCCCCAGCATTTT. It encodes CSATRDGPRSNQPQHF.